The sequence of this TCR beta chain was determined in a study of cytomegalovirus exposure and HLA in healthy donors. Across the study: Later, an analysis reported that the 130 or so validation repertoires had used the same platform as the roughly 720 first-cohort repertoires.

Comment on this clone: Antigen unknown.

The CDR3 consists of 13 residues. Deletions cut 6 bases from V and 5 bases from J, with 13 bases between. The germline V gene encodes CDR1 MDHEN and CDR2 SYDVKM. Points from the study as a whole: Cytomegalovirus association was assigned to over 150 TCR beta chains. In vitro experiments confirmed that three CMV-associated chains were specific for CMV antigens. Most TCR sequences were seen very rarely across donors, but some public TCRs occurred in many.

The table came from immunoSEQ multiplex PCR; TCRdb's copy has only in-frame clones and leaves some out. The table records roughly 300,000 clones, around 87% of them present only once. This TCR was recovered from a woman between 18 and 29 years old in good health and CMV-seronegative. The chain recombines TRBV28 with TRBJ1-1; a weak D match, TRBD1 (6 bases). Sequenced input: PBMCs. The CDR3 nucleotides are TGTGCCAGCAGACTAAACAGGGAAACTGAAGCTTTCTTT. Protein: CASRLNRETEAFF.